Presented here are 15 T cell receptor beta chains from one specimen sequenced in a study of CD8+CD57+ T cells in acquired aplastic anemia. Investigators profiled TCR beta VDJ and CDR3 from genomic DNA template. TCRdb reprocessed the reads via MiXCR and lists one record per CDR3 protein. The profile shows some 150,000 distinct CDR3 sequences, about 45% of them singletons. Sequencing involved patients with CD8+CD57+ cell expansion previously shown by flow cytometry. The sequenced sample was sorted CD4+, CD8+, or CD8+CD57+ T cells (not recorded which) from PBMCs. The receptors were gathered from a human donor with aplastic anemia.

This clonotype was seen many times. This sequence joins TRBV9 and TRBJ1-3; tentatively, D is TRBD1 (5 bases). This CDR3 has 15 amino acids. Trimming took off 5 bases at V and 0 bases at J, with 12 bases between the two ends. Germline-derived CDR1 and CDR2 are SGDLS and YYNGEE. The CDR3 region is CASRGAGTSGNTIYF. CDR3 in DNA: TGTGCCAGCAGGGGTGCCGGGACCTCTGGAAACACCATATATTTT.

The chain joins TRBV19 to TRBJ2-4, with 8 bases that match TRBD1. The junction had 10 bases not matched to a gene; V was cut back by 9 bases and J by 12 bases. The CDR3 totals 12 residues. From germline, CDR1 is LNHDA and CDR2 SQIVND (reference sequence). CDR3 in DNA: TGTGCCAGCAAAGAGACGACAGGGGCTCAGTACTTC. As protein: CASKETTGAQYF.

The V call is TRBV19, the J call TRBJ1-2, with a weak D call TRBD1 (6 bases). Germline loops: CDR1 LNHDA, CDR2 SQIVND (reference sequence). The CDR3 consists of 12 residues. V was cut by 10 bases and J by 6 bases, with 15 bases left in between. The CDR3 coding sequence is TGTGCCACCGAAGGGGGAAAGGATGGCTACACCTTC. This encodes CATEGGKDGYTF.

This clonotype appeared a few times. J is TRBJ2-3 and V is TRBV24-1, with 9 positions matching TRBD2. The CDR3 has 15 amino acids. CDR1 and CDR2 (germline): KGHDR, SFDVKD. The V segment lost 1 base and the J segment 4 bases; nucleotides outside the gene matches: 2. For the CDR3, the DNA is TGTGCCACCAGTGATTTCGGCGGGAGGGCAGATACGCAGTATTTT. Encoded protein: CATSDFGGRADTQYF.

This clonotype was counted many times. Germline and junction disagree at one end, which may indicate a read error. CDR3: CATGEGAPYNEQFF. The CDR3, as DNA: TGTGCCACCGGTGAGGGCGCCCCCTACAATGAGCAGTTCTTC. The J gene is TRBJ2-1, the V gene TRBV24-1; D is perhaps TRBD2 (5 bases). Germline V gives CDR1 KGHDR, CDR2 SFDVKD. There are 14 residues in the CDR3.

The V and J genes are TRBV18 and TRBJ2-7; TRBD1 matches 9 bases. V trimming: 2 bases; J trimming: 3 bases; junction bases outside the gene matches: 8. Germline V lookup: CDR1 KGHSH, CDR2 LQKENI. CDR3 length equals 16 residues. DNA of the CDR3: TGTGCCAGCTCACCAACGAAGGACAGGGGCATCTACGAGCAGTACTTC. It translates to CASSPTKDRGIYEQYF.

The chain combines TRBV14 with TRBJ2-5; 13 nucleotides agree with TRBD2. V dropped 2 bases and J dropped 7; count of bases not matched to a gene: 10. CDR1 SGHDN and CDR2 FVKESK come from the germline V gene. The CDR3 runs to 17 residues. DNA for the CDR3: TGTGCCAGCAGCCAATCGAGGACTAGCGGGAGAATTGGGACCCAGTACTTC. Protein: CASSQSRTSGRIGTQYF.

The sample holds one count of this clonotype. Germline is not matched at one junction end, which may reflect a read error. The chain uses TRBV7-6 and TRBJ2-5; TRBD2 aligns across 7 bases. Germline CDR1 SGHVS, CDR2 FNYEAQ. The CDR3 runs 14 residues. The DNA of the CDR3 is TGTGCCGGCAGCTTCGCGGGAGTAGGGGAGACCCAGTACTTC. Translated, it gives CAGSFAGVGETQYF.

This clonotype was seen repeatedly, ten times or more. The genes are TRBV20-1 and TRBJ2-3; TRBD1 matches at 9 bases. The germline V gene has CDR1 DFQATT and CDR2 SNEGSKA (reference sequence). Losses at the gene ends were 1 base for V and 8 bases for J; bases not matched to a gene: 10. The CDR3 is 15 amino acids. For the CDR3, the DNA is TGCAGTGCTAGAGGCCCGGGACAGGGACGCGGTACGCAGTATTTT. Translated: CSARGPGQGRGTQYF.

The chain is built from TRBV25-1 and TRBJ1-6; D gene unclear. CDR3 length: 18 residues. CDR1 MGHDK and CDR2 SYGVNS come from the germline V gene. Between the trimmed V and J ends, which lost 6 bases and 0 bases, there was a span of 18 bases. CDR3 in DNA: TGTGCCAGCAGCCAAGAGTGGGCAGGAAGCTCCTATAATTCACCCCTCCACTTT. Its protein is CASSQEWAGSSYNSPLHF. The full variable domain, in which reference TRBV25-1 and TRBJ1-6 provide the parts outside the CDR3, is EADIYQTPRYLVIGTGKKITLECSQTMGHDKMYWYQQDPGMELHLIHYSYGVNSTEKGDLSSESTVSRIRTEHFPLTLESARPSHTSQYLCASSQEWAGSSYNSPLHFGNGTRLTVT.

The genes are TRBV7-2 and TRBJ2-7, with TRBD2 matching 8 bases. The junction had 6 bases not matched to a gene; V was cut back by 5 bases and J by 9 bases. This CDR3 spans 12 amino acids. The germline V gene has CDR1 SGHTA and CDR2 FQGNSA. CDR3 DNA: TGTGCCAGCAGCCTGAGCGGGGGTAGGCAGTACTTC. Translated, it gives CASSLSGGRQYF.

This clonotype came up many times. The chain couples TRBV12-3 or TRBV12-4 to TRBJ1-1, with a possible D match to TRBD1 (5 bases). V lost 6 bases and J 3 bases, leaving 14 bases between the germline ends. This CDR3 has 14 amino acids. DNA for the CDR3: TGTGCCAGCAGCCTCGACAGAAGGTACACTGAAGCTTTCTTT. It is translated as CASSLDRRYTEAFF.

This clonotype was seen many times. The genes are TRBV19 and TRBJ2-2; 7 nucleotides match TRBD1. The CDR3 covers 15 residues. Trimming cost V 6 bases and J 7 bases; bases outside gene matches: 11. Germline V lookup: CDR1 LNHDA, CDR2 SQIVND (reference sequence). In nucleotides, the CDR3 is TGTGCCAGTAGCCGGGAACGACAGGGTCACGGGGAGCTGTTTTTT. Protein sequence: CASSRERQGHGELFF.

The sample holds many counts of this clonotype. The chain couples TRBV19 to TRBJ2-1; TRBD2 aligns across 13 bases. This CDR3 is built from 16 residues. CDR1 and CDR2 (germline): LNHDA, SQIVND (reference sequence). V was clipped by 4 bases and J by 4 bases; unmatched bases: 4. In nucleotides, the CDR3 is TGTGCCAGTAGTAGATGGACTAGCGGGGGTTACAATGAGCAGTTCTTC. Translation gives CASSRWTSGGYNEQFF.

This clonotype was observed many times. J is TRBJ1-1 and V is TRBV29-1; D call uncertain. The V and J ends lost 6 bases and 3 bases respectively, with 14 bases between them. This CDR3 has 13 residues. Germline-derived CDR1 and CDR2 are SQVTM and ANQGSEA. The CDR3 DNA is TGCAGCGTCGTTACTTTCAAGGACACTGAAGCTTTCTTT. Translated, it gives CSVVTFKDTEAFF.